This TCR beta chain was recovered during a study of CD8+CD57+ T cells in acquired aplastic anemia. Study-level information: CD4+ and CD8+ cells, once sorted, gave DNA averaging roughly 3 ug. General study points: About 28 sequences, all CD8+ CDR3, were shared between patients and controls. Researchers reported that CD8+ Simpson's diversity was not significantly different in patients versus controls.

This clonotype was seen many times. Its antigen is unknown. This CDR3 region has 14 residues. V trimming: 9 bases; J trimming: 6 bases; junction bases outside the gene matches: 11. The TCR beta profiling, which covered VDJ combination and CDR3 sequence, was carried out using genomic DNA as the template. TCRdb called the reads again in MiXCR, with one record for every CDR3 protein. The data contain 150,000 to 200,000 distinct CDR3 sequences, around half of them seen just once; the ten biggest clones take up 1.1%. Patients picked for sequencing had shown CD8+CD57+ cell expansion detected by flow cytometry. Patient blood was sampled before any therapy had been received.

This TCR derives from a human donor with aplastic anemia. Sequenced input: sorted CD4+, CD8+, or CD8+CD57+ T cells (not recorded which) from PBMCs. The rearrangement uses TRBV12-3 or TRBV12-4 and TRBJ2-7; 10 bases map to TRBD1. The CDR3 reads CASRLGTGVPEQYF. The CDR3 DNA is TGTGCCAGTCGGTTGGGGACAGGGGTCCCCGAGCAGTACTTC.